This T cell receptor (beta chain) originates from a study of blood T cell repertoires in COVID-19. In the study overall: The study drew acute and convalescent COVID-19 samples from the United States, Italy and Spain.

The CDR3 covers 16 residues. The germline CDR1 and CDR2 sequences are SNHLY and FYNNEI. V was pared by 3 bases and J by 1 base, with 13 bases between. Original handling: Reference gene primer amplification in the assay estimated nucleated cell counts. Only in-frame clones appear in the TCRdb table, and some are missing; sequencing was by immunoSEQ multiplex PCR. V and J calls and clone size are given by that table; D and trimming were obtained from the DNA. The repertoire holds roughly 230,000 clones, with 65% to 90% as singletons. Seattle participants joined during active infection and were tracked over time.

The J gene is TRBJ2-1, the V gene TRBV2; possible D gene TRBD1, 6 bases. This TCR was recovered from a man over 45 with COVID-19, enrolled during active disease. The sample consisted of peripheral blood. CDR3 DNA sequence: TGTGCCAGCAGTGATTCCCAGGGGTTGTCCTACAATGAGCAGTTCTTC. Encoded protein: CASSDSQGLSYNEQFF.